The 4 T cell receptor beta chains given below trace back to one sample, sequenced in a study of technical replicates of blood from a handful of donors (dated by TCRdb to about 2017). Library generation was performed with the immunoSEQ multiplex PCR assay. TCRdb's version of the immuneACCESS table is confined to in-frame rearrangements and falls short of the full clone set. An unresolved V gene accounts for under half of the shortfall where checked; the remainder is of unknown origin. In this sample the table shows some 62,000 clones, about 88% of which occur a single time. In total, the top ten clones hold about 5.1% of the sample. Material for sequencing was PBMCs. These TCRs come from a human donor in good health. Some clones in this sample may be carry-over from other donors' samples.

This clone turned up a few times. The CDR3 DNA follows: TGTGCCAGTAGCCGACTAGCGGGGGGGGGCACAGATACGCAGTATTTT. Translating it yields CASSRLAGGGTDTQYF. The gene calls are TRBV19 and TRBJ2-3, with 14 nucleotides matching TRBD2. J was trimmed by 1 base and V by 6 bases; bases with no gene match: 3. This CDR3 region has 16 residues. Germline V CDR1 and CDR2: LNHDA, SQIVND (reference sequence).

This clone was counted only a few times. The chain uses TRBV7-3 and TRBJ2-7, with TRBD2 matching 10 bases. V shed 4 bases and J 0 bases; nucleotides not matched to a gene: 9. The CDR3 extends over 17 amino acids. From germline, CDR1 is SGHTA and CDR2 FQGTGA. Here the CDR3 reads CASSSILAGESSYEQYF. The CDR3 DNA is TGTGCCAGCAGCTCCATCCTAGCGGGAGAGAGCTCCTACGAGCAGTACTTC.

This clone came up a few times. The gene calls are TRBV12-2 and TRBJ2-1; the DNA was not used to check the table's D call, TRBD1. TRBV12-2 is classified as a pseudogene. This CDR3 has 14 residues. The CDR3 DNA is TGTGCAAGTCGCTTAGCGGGGGCCCCTCCAGAGCAGTTCTTC. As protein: CASRLAGAPPEQFF.

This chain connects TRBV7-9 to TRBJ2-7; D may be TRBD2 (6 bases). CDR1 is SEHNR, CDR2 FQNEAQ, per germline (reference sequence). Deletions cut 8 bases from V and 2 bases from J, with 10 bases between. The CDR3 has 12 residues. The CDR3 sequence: CASGGNPYEQYF. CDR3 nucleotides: TGTGCCAGCGGAGGGAACCCCTACGAGCAGTACTTC.